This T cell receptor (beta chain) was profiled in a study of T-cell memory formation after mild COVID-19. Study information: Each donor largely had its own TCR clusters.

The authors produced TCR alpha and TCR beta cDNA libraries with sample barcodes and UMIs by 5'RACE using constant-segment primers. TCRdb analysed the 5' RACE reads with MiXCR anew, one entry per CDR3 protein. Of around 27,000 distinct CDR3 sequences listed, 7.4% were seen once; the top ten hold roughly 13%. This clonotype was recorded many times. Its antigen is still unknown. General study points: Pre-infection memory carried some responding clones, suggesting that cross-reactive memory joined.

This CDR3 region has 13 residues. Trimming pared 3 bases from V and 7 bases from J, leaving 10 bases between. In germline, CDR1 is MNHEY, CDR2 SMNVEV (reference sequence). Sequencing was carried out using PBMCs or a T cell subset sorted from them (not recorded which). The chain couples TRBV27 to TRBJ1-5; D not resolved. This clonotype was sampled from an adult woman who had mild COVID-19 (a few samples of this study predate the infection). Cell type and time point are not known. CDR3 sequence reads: CASSFRVRQPQHF. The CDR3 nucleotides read TGTGCCAGCAGTTTTCGTGTTCGCCAGCCCCAGCATTTT.